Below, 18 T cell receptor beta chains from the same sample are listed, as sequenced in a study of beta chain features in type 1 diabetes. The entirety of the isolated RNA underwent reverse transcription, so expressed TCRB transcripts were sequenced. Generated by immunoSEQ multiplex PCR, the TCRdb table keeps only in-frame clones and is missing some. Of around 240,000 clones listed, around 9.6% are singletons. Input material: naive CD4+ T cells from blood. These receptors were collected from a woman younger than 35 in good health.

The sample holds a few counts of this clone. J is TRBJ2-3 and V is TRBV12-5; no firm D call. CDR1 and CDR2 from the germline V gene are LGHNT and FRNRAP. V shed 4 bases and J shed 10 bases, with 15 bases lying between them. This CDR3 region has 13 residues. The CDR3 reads CASGSYRRGSQYF. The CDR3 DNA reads TGTGCTAGTGGTTCATATCGGCGAGGCTCGCAGTATTTT.

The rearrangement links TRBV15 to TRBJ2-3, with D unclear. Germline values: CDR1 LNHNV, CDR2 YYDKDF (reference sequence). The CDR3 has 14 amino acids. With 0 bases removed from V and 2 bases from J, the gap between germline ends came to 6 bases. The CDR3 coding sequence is TGTGCCACCAGCAGAGAGCAGATCACAGATACGCAGTATTTT. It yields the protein CATSREQITDTQYF.

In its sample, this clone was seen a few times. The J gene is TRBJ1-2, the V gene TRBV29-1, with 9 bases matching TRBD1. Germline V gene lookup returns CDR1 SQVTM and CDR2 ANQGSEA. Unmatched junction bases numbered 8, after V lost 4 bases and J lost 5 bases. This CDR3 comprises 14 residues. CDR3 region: CSVGGTGGEYGYTF. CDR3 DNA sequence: TGCAGCGTTGGGGGAACAGGGGGCGAATATGGCTACACCTTC.

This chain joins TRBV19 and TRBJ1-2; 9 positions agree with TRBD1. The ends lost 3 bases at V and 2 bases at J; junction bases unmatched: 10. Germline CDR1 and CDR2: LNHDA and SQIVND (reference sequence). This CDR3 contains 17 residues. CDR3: CASSMGLYGTGNYGYTF. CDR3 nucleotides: TGTGCCAGTAGTATGGGATTATACGGGACAGGGAACTATGGCTACACCTTC.

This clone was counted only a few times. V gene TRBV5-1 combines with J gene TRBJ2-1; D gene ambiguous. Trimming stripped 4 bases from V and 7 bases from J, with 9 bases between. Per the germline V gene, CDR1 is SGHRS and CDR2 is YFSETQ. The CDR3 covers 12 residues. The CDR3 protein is CASSPARNEQFF. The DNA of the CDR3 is TGCGCCAGCAGCCCGGCTAGAAATGAGCAGTTCTTC.

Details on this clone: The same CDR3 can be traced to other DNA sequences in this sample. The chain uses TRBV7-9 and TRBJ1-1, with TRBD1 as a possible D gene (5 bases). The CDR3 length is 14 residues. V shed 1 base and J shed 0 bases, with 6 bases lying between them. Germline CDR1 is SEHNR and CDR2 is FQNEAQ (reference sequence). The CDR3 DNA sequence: TGTGCCAGCAGCTTAGGACAGCTGAACACTGAAGCTTTCTTT. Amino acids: CASSLGQLNTEAFF.

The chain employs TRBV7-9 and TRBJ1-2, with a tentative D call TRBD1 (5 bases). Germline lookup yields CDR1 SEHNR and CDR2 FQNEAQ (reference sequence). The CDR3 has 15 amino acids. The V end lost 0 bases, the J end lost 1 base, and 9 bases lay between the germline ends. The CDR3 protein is CASSLASTVNYGYTF. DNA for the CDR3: TGTGCCAGCAGCTTAGCGTCGACAGTTAACTATGGCTACACCTTC. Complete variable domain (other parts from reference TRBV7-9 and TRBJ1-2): DTGVSQNPRHKITKRGQNVTFRCDPISEHNRLYWYRQTLGQGPEFLTYFQNEAQLEKSRLLSDRFSAERPKGSFSTLEIQRTEQGDSAMYLCASSLASTVNYGYTFGSGTRLTVV.

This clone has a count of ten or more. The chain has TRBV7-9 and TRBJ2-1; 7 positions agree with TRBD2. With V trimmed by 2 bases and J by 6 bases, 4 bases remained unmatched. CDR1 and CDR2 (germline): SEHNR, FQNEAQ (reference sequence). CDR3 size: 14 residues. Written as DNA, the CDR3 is TGTGCCAGCAGCTTAATGCGGGAGTTCAATGAGCAGTTCTTC. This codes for CASSLMREFNEQFF.

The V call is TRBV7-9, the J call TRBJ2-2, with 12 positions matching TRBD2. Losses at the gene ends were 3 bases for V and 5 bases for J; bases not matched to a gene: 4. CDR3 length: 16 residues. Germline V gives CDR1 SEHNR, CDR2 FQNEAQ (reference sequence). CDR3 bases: TGTGCCAGCAGCTTGACCGGGACTAGCGGGACCGGGGAGCTGTTTTTT. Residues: CASSLTGTSGTGELFF.

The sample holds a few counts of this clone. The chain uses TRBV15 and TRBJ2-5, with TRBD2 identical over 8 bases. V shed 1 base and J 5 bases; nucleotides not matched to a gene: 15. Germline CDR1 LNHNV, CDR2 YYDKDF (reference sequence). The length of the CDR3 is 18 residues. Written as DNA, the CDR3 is TGTGCCACCAGCAGAGGACGGGAGGGCCGGGTAATCGGGGAGACCCAGTACTTC. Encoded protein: CATSRGREGRVIGETQYF.

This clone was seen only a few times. DNA for the CDR3: TGCGCCAGCAGCCGACAGGGGGACACTGAAGCTTTCTTT. Its protein product is CASSRQGDTEAFF. The genes are TRBV5-1 and TRBJ1-1; 9 positions match TRBD1. Germline V gene sequence: CDR1 SGHRS, CDR2 YFSETQ. This CDR3 is built from 13 residues. V trimming: 4 bases; J trimming: 3 bases; junction bases outside the gene matches: 1.

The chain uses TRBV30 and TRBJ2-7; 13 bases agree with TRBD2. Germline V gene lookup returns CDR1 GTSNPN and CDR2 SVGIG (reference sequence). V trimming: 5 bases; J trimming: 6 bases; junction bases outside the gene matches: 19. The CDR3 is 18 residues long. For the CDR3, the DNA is TGTGCCTGGGCGGGACTAGCGGGAAGGATCTTGGATTCTAGCGAGCAGTACTTC. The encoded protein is CAWAGLAGRILDSSEQYF.

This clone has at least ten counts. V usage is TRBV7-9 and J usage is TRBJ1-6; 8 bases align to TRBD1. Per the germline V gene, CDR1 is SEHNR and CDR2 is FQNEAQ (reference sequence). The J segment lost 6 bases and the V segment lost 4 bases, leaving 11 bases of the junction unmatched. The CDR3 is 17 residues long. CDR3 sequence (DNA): TGTGCCAGCAGCTCCCACCAAGGGGGACAGGCTAATTCACCCCTCCACTTT. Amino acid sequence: CASSSHQGGQANSPLHF.

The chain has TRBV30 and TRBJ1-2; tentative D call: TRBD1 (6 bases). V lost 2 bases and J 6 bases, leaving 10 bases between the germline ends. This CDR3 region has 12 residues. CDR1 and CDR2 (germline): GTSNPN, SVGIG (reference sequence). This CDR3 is CAWSPPGDGYTF. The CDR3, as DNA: TGTGCCTGGAGTCCCCCAGGGGATGGCTACACCTTC. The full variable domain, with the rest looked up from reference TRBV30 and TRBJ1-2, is SQTIHQWPATLVQPVGSPLSLECTVEGTSNPNLYWYRQAAGRGLQLLFYSVGIGQISSEVPQNLSASRPQDRQFILSSKKLLLSDSGFYLCAWSPPGDGYTFGSGTRLTVV.

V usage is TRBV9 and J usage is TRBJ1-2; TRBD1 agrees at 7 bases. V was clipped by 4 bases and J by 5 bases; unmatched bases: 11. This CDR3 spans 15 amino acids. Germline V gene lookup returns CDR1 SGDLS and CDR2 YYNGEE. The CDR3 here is CASSLQTGKSYGYTF. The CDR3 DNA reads TGTGCCAGCAGCCTTCAGACAGGGAAGTCTTATGGCTACACCTTC.

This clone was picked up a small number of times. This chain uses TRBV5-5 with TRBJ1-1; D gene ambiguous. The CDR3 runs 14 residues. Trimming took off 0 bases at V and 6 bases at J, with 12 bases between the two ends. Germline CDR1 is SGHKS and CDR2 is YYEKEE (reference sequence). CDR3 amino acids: CASSLGIWSAEAFF. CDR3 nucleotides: TGTGCCAGCAGCTTGGGTATATGGAGCGCTGAAGCTTTCTTT.

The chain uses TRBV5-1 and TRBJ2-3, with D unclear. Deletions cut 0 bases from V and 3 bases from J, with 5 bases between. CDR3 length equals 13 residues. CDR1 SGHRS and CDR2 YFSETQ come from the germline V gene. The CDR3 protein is CASSLVPTDTQYF. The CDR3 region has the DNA TGCGCCAGCAGCTTGGTCCCTACAGATACGCAGTATTTT.

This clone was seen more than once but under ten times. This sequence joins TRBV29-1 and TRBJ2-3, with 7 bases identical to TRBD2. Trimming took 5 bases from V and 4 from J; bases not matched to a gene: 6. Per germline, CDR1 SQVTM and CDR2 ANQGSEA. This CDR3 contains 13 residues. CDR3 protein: CSVTPLAADTQYF. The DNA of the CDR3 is TGCAGCGTTACGCCGCTAGCGGCAGATACGCAGTATTTT.